Listed below are T cell receptor beta chains from one sample, sequenced in a study of blood T cell repertoires in COVID-19. Profiled with immunoSEQ multiplex PCR; TCRdb holds only in-frame clones, not every one. The repertoire includes 100,000 to 140,000 clones, approximately 88% of them detected once, and approximately 6.8% sits in the top ten. Sequenced: peripheral blood. The receptors here all came from a man over 45 with active or convalescent COVID-19. CDR3s leave out the opening cysteine and the closing phenylalanine or tryptophan. The order of the fields is V gene, D gene, J gene, CDR3 protein. D genes are given only for firm matches.

TRBV5-4	NA	TRBJ2-3	ASSLTPSTDTQY
TRBV5-8	NA	TRBJ1-1	ASPSWGRVSQMNTEAF
TRBV30	NA	TRBJ1-1	AWSAGDSSNTEAF
TRBV19	TRBD1	TRBJ2-7	ASSQGQGYEQY
TRBV6-5	NA	TRBJ2-1	ASSYAGARGDEQF
TRBV28	NA	TRBJ1-1	ASSLPSGENTEAF
TRBV24-1	TRBD1	TRBJ2-1	ATSVRDRVHEQF
TRBV29-1	NA	TRBJ1-1	SAYFRGNAEAF
TRBV7-9	NA	TRBJ1-1	ASSLGPGFGDTEAF
TRBV6-5	TRBD2	TRBJ2-3	ASRTGTSVTDTQY
TRBV7-2	TRBD1	TRBJ2-3	ASSFDRGRSDTQY
TRBV3-1/TRBV3-2	TRBD2	TRBJ2-3	ASKPGLGDTDTQY
TRBV10-3	TRBD2	TRBJ2-2	AISLLAGGGMAGELF
TRBV4-3	TRBD1	TRBJ2-1	ASSQTSGTGYDEQF
TRBV4-1	NA	TRBJ2-7	ASSQGDRLPPYEQY
TRBV28	NA	TRBJ1-5	ASISGLQPQH
TRBV7-9	NA	TRBJ1-1	ASSYTNTNTEAF
TRBV19	TRBD1	TRBJ1-2	ATTVQGARVGYT
TRBV24-1	NA	TRBJ1-2	ATVVYGYT
TRBV10-1	TRBD1	TRBJ2-5	ASNGQVGETQY
TRBV6-5	TRBD1	TRBJ1-1	ASGNTGGTEAF
TRBV28	TRBD2	TRBJ2-7	ASSLSSSGRVYEQY